This T cell receptor (beta chain) was identified during a study of T cells after yellow fever vaccination. Study-level background: Low-cell-number fractions were prepared with SMART-Seq v4 Ultra Low Input. Regarding the study as a whole: FACS-sorted repertoires could harbor abundant contaminating bulk-population clonotypes. Detected again after the booster were most primary-vaccination clones, at 95% to 97% CD4 and 80% to 90% CD8.

A few counts support this clonotype. Its antigen is unknown. The CDR3 spans 15 residues. Trimming shortened V by 5 bases and J by 0 bases, and 13 bases separated the two germline ends. Germline-derived CDR1 and CDR2 are SEHNR and FQNEAQ (reference sequence). The authors made TCR cDNA by 5'RACE template switching, adding a universal primer site and UMIs. From the 5' RACE reads, TCRdb called clonotypes with MiXCR, one entry per CDR3 protein. The sample holds 620,000 or so distinct CDR3 sequences, roughly an eighth seen once. The sequence was obtained from a man aged 25 to 40 who received the YFV17D yellow fever vaccine. This chain links TRBV7-9 with TRBJ2-5; weak D call: TRBD1 (5 bases). This sample comprised PBMCs, obtained on the day of the yellow fever booster vaccination. DNA for the CDR3: TGTGCCAGCAGCCCAGGGCGCGGATACCAAGAGACCCAGTACTTC. Its translation is CASSPGRGYQETQYF. The entire variable domain, with the rest obtained from reference TRBV7-9 and TRBJ2-5, is as follows: DTGVSQNPRHKITKRGQNVTFRCDPISEHNRLYWYRQTLGQGPEFLTYFQNEAQLEKSRLLSDRFSAERPKGSFSTLEIQRTEQGDSAMYLCASSPGRGYQETQYFGPGTRLLVL.